Listed below are T cell receptor beta chains from one sample, sequenced in a study of T-cell reconstitution after alpha-beta-depleted transplantation in children. In TCRdb, the PCR reads were re-called with MiXCR into one record per CDR3 protein. The sample shows around 190,000 distinct CDR3 sequences, about 7% of them seen only once. The source material was PBMCs, sampled before TCRalphabeta/CD19-depleted stem cell transplant. These receptors were collected from a boy under 10 years old with acute lymphoblastic leukemia, due to receive a stem cell transplant. The CDR3 runs from the conserved cysteine through the conserved F or W. The D gene is left open where the match is weak. For some rows the clone size is stated as once, few or many, or as a class when expanded; others skip it.

cdr3_nt: TGCAGTGCTAGTAGGGTCAATCAGCCCCAGCATTTT
cdr3_aa: CSASRVNQPQHF
v_call: TRBV20-1
j_call: TRBJ1-5
d_call: .
clone_size: .

cdr3_nt: TGTGCCAGCAGCTTTTCAGAAACGGGGACTGAAGCTTTCTTT
cdr3_aa: CASSFSETGTEAFF
v_call: TRBV11-1
j_call: TRBJ1-1
d_call: .
clone_size: .

cdr3_nt: TGTGCCAGCAGTTACTCACAGACAGGGCCTTACGAGCAGTACTTC
cdr3_aa: CASSYSQTGPYEQYF
v_call: TRBV6-5
j_call: TRBJ2-7
d_call: TRBD1
clone_size: many

cdr3_nt: TGCGCCAGCAGCTTGTCGGCCCTCCGGGCAGCTTTCTTT
cdr3_aa: CASSLSALRAAFF
v_call: TRBV5-1
j_call: TRBJ1-1
d_call: .
clone_size: many

cdr3_nt: TGTGCCAGCAGTTGGGGGATTAGGGAGCAGTACTTC
cdr3_aa: CASSWGIREQYF
v_call: TRBV12-3/TRBV12-4
j_call: TRBJ2-7
d_call: .
clone_size: few

cdr3_nt: TGCAGTGCTATAGGGGAGGTCAACGAGCAGTACTTC
cdr3_aa: CSAIGEVNEQYF
v_call: TRBV20-1
j_call: TRBJ2-7
d_call: .
clone_size: few

cdr3_nt: TGCAGCGTTTCTGCGGGAGATGCGAGTAAGGATGAGCAGTTCTTC
cdr3_aa: CSVSAGDASKDEQFF
v_call: TRBV29-1
j_call: TRBJ2-1
d_call: TRBD2
clone_size: few

cdr3_nt: TGCGCCAGCAGCTTGTCCGGGACGAAAAATGAGCAGTTCTTC
cdr3_aa: CASSLSGTKNEQFF
v_call: TRBV5-1
j_call: TRBJ2-1
d_call: .
clone_size: many

cdr3_nt: TGCAGTGCTAGAGTGACAGATACGCAGTATTTT
cdr3_aa: CSARVTDTQYF
v_call: TRBV20-1
j_call: TRBJ2-3
d_call: .
clone_size: many

cdr3_nt: TGCGCCAGCAGCTTGCGGGAGACCCAGTGCTTC
cdr3_aa: CASSLRETQCF
v_call: TRBV5-1
j_call: TRBJ2-5
d_call: .
clone_size: .

cdr3_nt: TGCAGTAGCCGGAGCACTGAAGCTTTCTTT
cdr3_aa: CSSRSTEAFF
v_call: TRBV20-1
j_call: TRBJ1-1
d_call: .
clone_size: many

cdr3_nt: TGTGCCAGCAGCCAAGACGGGACAGGGGGTGGCTACACCTTC
cdr3_aa: CASSQDGTGGGYTF
v_call: TRBV3-1
j_call: TRBJ1-2
d_call: TRBD1
clone_size: many

cdr3_nt: TGTGCCAGCAGTTCAATCCGGGACAGGGATACCTACGAGCAGTACTTC
cdr3_aa: CASSSIRDRDTYEQYF
v_call: TRBV28
j_call: TRBJ2-7
d_call: TRBD1
clone_size: .

cdr3_nt: TGTGCCTGGAGGGATCGGACTAGCGGAGCCTACGAGCAGTACTTC
cdr3_aa: CAWRDRTSGAYEQYF
v_call: TRBV30
j_call: TRBJ2-7
d_call: TRBD2
clone_size: many

cdr3_nt: TGTGCCAGCAGTGAAGAATCAGATACGCAGTATTTT
cdr3_aa: CASSEESDTQYF
v_call: TRBV2
j_call: TRBJ2-3
d_call: .
clone_size: many

cdr3_nt: TGTGCCAGCAGTCAGCAATACGGACAGGGGGCGAAGAGTTTCTTT
cdr3_aa: CASSQQYGQGAKSFF
v_call: TRBV28
j_call: TRBJ1-1
d_call: TRBD1
clone_size: many

cdr3_nt: TGCAGCGGGGGGGGATCGAACACTGAAGCTTTCTTT
cdr3_aa: CSGGGSNTEAFF
v_call: TRBV29-1
j_call: TRBJ1-1
d_call: .
clone_size: many

cdr3_nt: TGTGCCACCTCCCGAAGCCAAACTATAGCGGGAGGGCCGGGTGAGCAGTTCTTC
cdr3_aa: CATSRSQTIAGGPGEQFF
v_call: TRBV3-1
j_call: TRBJ2-1
d_call: TRBD2
clone_size: .

cdr3_nt: TGTGCCAGTAGTATAGTACGGTTCGCCAATAGCAATCAGCCCCAGCATTTT
cdr3_aa: CASSIVRFANSNQPQHF
v_call: TRBV19
j_call: TRBJ1-5
d_call: .
clone_size: once

cdr3_nt: TGTGCCAGCAGTTACAGGGTGCTGAACACTGAAGCTTTCTTT
cdr3_aa: CASSYRVLNTEAFF
v_call: TRBV6-2/TRBV6-3
j_call: TRBJ1-1
d_call: .
clone_size: many

cdr3_nt: TGTGCCAGCAGCTTTAATATTGAAGAACAGGACAACTACGAGCAGTACTTC
cdr3_aa: CASSFNIEEQDNYEQYF
v_call: TRBV13
j_call: TRBJ2-7
d_call: .
clone_size: many

cdr3_nt: TGCAGTGCTAGAGAGACGACAGGGAATCAGCCCCAGCATTTT
cdr3_aa: CSARETTGNQPQHF
v_call: TRBV20-1
j_call: TRBJ1-5
d_call: TRBD1
clone_size: many

cdr3_nt: TGTGCCAGCAGTCTACCCGGAGGAGCTAAGCCCCAGCATTTT
cdr3_aa: CASSLPGGAKPQHF
v_call: TRBV7-8
j_call: TRBJ1-5
d_call: .
clone_size: few

cdr3_nt: TGCAGTGCTAGCTCAGTATACCGACAGGCTCATTCACCCCTCCACTTT
cdr3_aa: CSASSVYRQAHSPLHF
v_call: TRBV20-1
j_call: TRBJ1-6
d_call: .
clone_size: many

cdr3_nt: TGTGCCACCAGCAGAGATACAGGGGAATTGATATTAGCTTTCTTT
cdr3_aa: CATSRDTGELILAFF
v_call: TRBV15
j_call: TRBJ1-1
d_call: TRBD1
clone_size: many

cdr3_nt: TGTGCCAGCAGTTCTTCTCCCGGACTAGCGACGTACTTC
cdr3_aa: CASSSSPGLATYF
v_call: TRBV28
j_call: TRBJ2-7
d_call: TRBD2
clone_size: many

cdr3_nt: TGCAGTGCTAGAGACCGGCCAGGGGCGGGCACTGAAGCTTTCTTT
cdr3_aa: CSARDRPGAGTEAFF
v_call: TRBV20-1
j_call: TRBJ1-1
d_call: .
clone_size: many

cdr3_nt: TGTGCCAGCAGCGCGACAGGGCACCGAGAGACCCAGTACTTC
cdr3_aa: CASSATGHRETQYF
v_call: TRBV7-6
j_call: TRBJ2-5
d_call: TRBD1
clone_size: .

cdr3_nt: TGTGCCAGCAGGGTTGACGGATACGAGCAGTACTTC
cdr3_aa: CASRVDGYEQYF
v_call: TRBV6-1
j_call: TRBJ2-7
d_call: .
clone_size: many

cdr3_nt: TGTGCCAGCAGCTTGGAACCGGGGGCCTGGGAGACCCAGTACTTC
cdr3_aa: CASSLEPGAWETQYF
v_call: TRBV5-4
j_call: TRBJ2-5
d_call: .
clone_size: few

cdr3_nt: TGCAGTGCTAGAGGCGGTAGCGGGGGGTCCTCCTACAATGAGCAGTTCTTC
cdr3_aa: CSARGGSGGSSYNEQFF
v_call: TRBV20-1
j_call: TRBJ2-1
d_call: TRBD2
clone_size: many